Below, 22 T cell receptor beta chains from the same sample are listed, as sequenced in a study of human T cells and chemical hapten exposure. Time point described: patch test 2, 6 weeks after DPC sensitization. Regarding treatment: therapeutic diphenylcyclopropenone sensitization with weekly scalp DPC. TCRdb re-called the RACE reads through MiXCR, storing one row per CDR3 protein. Of about 85,000 distinct CDR3 sequences in the sample, under 14% were seen once. Sample: whole blood, taken in connection with sensitization to the hapten diphenylcyclopropenone (DPC). These receptors were taken from a young man with alopecia areata. Some clones in this sample may be carry-over from other donors' samples.

This clonotype was counted many times. The chain uses TRBV7-9 and TRBJ1-3, with 8 bases that match TRBD1. Germline CDR1 is SEHNR and CDR2 is FQNEAQ (reference sequence). The junction had 11 bases not matched to a gene; V was cut back by 5 bases and J by 5 bases. The CDR3 runs to 16 residues. The CDR3 DNA reads TGTGCCAGCAGCCTAGGGACAGGCAACACAAGAAACACCATATATTTT. This sequence encodes CASSLGTGNTRNTIYF.

This clonotype was detected many times. The chain recombines TRBV28 with TRBJ2-5; TRBD1 agrees at 9 bases. Germline assignment: CDR1 MDHEN and CDR2 SYDVKM. V dropped 3 bases and J dropped 1; count of bases not matched to a gene: 3. This CDR3 contains 15 residues. The CDR3 nucleotides read TGTGCCAGCAGTTTGACAGGGGGAATCCAAGAGACCCAGTACTTC. Amino acid sequence: CASSLTGGIQETQYF.

This clonotype was counted many times. The chain recombines TRBV7-2 with TRBJ1-3; no firm D call. V was clipped by 3 bases and J by 5 bases, with 14 bases between them. The CDR3 contains 15 residues. Germline V gene lookup returns CDR1 SGHTA and CDR2 FQGNSA. CDR3 DNA: TGTGCCAGCAGCTTTTATAATCAATGGAGAAACACCATATATTTT. Translating it yields CASSFYNQWRNTIYF.

This rearrangement joins TRBV2 to TRBJ1-2; D gene uncertain. CDR3 length equals 15 residues. V shed 1 base and J shed 2 bases, with 11 bases lying between them. Germline values: CDR1 SNHLY, CDR2 FYNNEI. In DNA, the CDR3 is TGTGCCAGCAGTGAAGAGGGAAGAGGAAACTATGGCTACACCTTC. It yields the protein CASSEEGRGNYGYTF.

The rearrangement joins TRBV7-9 to TRBJ2-3; D uncertain. Between the trimmed V and J ends, which lost 5 bases and 4 bases, there was a span of 13 bases. Germline CDR1 and CDR2: SEHNR and FQNEAQ (reference sequence). The CDR3 has 14 residues. CDR3 nucleotide sequence: TGTGCCAGCAGCCTGTCGACTGGATCAGATACGCAGTATTTT. Amino acids: CASSLSTGSDTQYF.

The J gene is TRBJ2-5, the V gene TRBV7-8; a weak D match, TRBD2 (5 bases). Trimming removed 1 base from V and 4 bases from J, with 13 bases in between. Per germline, CDR1 SGHVS and CDR2 FQNEAQ. The CDR3 length is 15 residues. The CDR3 region is CASSLVPLERETQYF. CDR3 in DNA: TGTGCCAGCAGCTTAGTACCACTAGAACGAGAGACCCAGTACTTC.

A few counts support this clonotype. V is TRBV20-1 and J is TRBJ1-2, with D perhaps matching TRBD1 (6 bases). The CDR3 spans 12 residues. Trimming took off 7 bases at V and 6 bases at J, with 15 bases between the two ends. Germline V lookup: CDR1 DFQATT, CDR2 SNEGSKA (reference sequence). Here the CDR3 reads CSVAGGENGYTF. The CDR3 DNA reads TGCAGTGTGGCCGGGGGCGAGAATGGCTACACCTTC.

This clonotype was counted many times. The genes are TRBV20-1 and TRBJ2-7; 7 bases match TRBD2. This CDR3 is 14 amino acids long. CDR1 DFQATT and CDR2 SNEGSKA come from the germline V gene (reference sequence). The junction had 8 bases not matched to a gene; V was cut back by 1 base and J by 5 bases. CDR3 in DNA: TGCAGTGCTAGAGGGGGAGGGGACTTCCACGAGCAGTACTTC. Residues: CSARGGGDFHEQYF.

The gene calls are TRBV2 and TRBJ1-5; perhaps TRBD1 as D (5 bases). Per germline, CDR1 SNHLY and CDR2 FYNNEI. The CDR3 spans 15 residues. Trimming removed 3 bases at V and 2 bases at J, with 11 bases between. CDR3 sequence: CASSDEGRGNQPQHF. The CDR3 DNA reads as TGTGCCAGCAGTGACGAGGGGAGGGGCAATCAGCCCCAGCATTTT.

This clonotype was found a few times. This chain joins TRBV12-3 or TRBV12-4 and TRBJ1-1; D call uncertain. This CDR3 spans 15 amino acids. V lost 1 base, J lost 4 bases, and 13 bases lay in between. The CDR3 bases are TGTGCCAGCAGTTTAGATGGGGAGTCGAGCACTGAAGCTTTCTTT. It yields the protein CASSLDGESSTEAFF.

This clonotype showed up just a few times. The chain carries TRBV9 and TRBJ1-1; D not resolved. V was clipped by 2 bases and J by 4 bases, with 9 bases between them. Germline assignment: CDR1 SGDLS and CDR2 YYNGEE. The CDR3 runs 13 residues. The DNA of the CDR3 is TGTGCCAGCAGCGTTTGGGTGGGCACTGAAGCTTTCTTT. This sequence encodes CASSVWVGTEAFF.

In this sample, this clonotype turned up many times. This chain uses TRBV10-3 with TRBJ1-1; unclear D gene. V lost 0 bases and J 0 bases, leaving 11 bases between the germline ends. From germline, CDR1 is ENHRY and CDR2 SYGVKD. CDR3 length: 16 amino acids. CDR3 DNA sequence: TGTGCCATCAGTGAGTCGATCGGGAGTATGAACACTGAAGCTTTCTTT. Protein product: CAISESIGSMNTEAFF.

V is TRBV7-7 and J is TRBJ1-5; D possibly corresponds to TRBD1 (6 bases). Germline CDR1 SSHAT, CDR2 FNYEAQ (reference sequence). Trimming pared 5 bases from V and 4 bases from J, leaving 12 bases between. There are 14 residues in the CDR3. The CDR3 DNA reads as TGTGCCAGCAGCCCGTGGGACAAAAATCAGCCCCAGCATTTT. As protein: CASSPWDKNQPQHF.

This clonotype was picked up a small number of times. The chain uses TRBV12-3 or TRBV12-4 and TRBJ1-3; D uncertain. This CDR3 has 11 residues. V was cut by 7 bases and J by 4 bases, with 5 bases left in between. CDR3 loop: CASTIGNTIYF. CDR3 DNA sequence: TGTGCCAGCACGATCGGAAACACCATATATTTT.

The chain has TRBV7-9 and TRBJ2-7; 12 nucleotides match TRBD1. The germline V gene has CDR1 SEHNR and CDR2 FQNEAQ (reference sequence). The CDR3 covers 15 residues. Trimming took 5 bases from V and 3 from J; bases not matched to a gene: 5. In DNA form, the CDR3 reads TGTGCCAGCAGCCCCGGGACAGGGGGCCACTACGAGCAGTACTTC. Translated: CASSPGTGGHYEQYF.

The gene calls are TRBV7-9 and TRBJ2-7, with 7 bases fitting TRBD2. CDR1 SEHNR and CDR2 FQNEAQ come from the germline V gene (reference sequence). The CDR3 has 15 residues. The V and J ends lost 1 base and 2 bases, in that order; junction bases with no gene match: 5. This chain's CDR3 is CASSLGGGVTYEQYF. The DNA for the CDR3 is TGTGCCAGCAGCTTAGGTGGGGGGGTCACCTACGAGCAGTACTTC. The variable domain in full, completed from reference TRBV7-9 and TRBJ2-7, reads DTGVSQNPRHKITKRGQNVTFRCDPISEHNRLYWYRQTLGQGPEFLTYFQNEAQLEKSRLLSDRFSAERPKGSFSTLEIQRTEQGDSAMYLCASSLGGGVTYEQYFGPGTRLTVT.

To note about this clonotype: Given a much more abundant clone one base away, this may be a read error. V and J are TRBV11-2 and TRBJ2-7; no firm D call. Germline CDR1 SGHAT, CDR2 FQNNGV. The CDR3 contains 14 residues. The CDR3 sequence: CASSLGGYSFEQYF. Written as DNA, the CDR3 is TGTGCCAGCAGCTTAGGCGGCTATTCCTTCGAGCAGTACTTC.

V and J are TRBV4-3 and TRBJ2-2, with D unclear. Trimming left V 0 bases short and J 5 bases short, with 10 bases between. Germline V gene lookup returns CDR1 LGHNA and CDR2 YSLEER. The CDR3 is 15 residues long. CDR3 DNA sequence: TGCGCCAGCAGCCAAGATCCTTCCGGGACCGGGGAGCTGTTTTTT. Amino acid sequence: CASSQDPSGTGELFF.

This clonotype has more than one count but fewer than ten. V gene TRBV20-1 combines with J gene TRBJ1-5; D perhaps matches TRBD1 (6 bases). Trimming shortened V by 5 bases and J by 3 bases, and 11 bases separated the two germline ends. This CDR3 is 13 amino acids long. Germline V gene sequence: CDR1 DFQATT, CDR2 SNEGSKA (reference sequence). The CDR3 here is CSAGGQYNQPQHF. Here the CDR3 DNA reads TGCAGTGCTGGAGGACAGTACAATCAGCCCCAGCATTTT.

The chain recombines TRBV29-1 with TRBJ2-1; no reliable D call. The germline V and J ends were trimmed by 3 bases and 5 bases, with 5 bases remaining between them. The CDR3 runs 11 residues. In germline, CDR1 is SQVTM, CDR2 ANQGSEA. In nucleotides, the CDR3 is TGCAGCGTTGACCGGGACAATGAGCAGTTCTTC. Translated: CSVDRDNEQFF.

The chain combines TRBV9 with TRBJ2-1, with 14 positions matching TRBD2. The CDR3 runs 17 residues. Germline lookup yields CDR1 SGDLS and CDR2 YYNGEE. V dropped 3 bases and J dropped 6; count of bases not matched to a gene: 8. CDR3 bases: TGTGCCAGCAGCGCGAGACTAGCGGGGGGGCTGATCAATGAGCAGTTCTTC. The encoded protein is CASSARLAGGLINEQFF.

Only a few counts were recorded for this clonotype. The chain links TRBV7-9 to TRBJ2-6, with D uncertain. Per germline, CDR1 SEHNR and CDR2 FQNEAQ (reference sequence). V lost 5 bases and J 0 bases, leaving 14 bases between the germline ends. The CDR3 has 17 residues. CDR3 sequence: CASSPSPARSGANVLTF. Written as DNA, the CDR3 is TGTGCCAGCAGCCCCAGCCCCGCCCGCTCTGGGGCCAACGTCCTGACTTTC.